This T cell receptor beta chain appears in the sequencing data of a study of T cells in Graves' hyperthyroidism and ophthalmopathy. Across the study: Blood from the periphery was taken at initial diagnosis, before any treatment. Findings of the study overall: Most clonotypes that expanded in the thyroid above 0.001 also showed up in blood.

This clonotype has just a few counts. What it binds is unknown. The investigators amplified TCR beta CDR3 regions from RNA transcripts. First-round RT-PCR with HTBI primers amplified the TCR CDR3 region. TCRdb used MiXCR to reprocess the multiplex PCR reads, holding one entry per CDR3 protein. The table has 660,000 or so distinct CDR3 sequences, around 21% seen once. Germline CDR1 MDHEN, CDR2 SYDVKM. V lost 3 bases and J lost 4, with 19 bases in between. The CDR3 has 17 residues. Ophthalmopathy in the patients scored at least 3 on Clinical Activity Score and at least 4 on NOSPECS grade, lasting under 3 months. Patients having uncontrolled infection, another autoimmune disease, pregnancy or lactation were not included.

The sequenced material came from blood. The V gene is TRBV28, the J gene TRBJ1-5; D is perhaps TRBD1 (5 bases). This TCR derives from a man aged 25 to 45 with Graves' ophthalmopathy. This CDR3 is CASSFPRGGDSNQPQHF. The CDR3, as DNA: TGTGCCAGCAGTTTCCCCCGGGGGGGGGACTCAAATCAGCCCCAGCATTTT.